The T cell receptor beta chain described here comes from a study of cytomegalovirus exposure and HLA in healthy donors. Study as a whole: Unique TCR beta sequences numbering about 100 million came from 150 million to 200 million T cells in an earlier analysis. Findings of the study overall: Other equally common chains were less clonally expanded than HLA-associated TCR beta chains, a later analysis showed. Common viral pathogens seemed to be connected with several of the most significant clusters, according to a later analysis.

The PCR employed 60 Vbeta primers together with 13 Jbeta primers. The assay was immunoSEQ multiplex PCR, and TCRdb's table has in-frame clones only and misses some. The profile covers 100,000 to 150,000 clones, with around 74% appearing a single time and 5.8% taken by the ten largest. Trimming left V 5 bases short and J 6 bases short, with 20 bases between. The CDR3 consists of 16 residues. Germline V gene sequence: CDR1 SGHTA, CDR2 FQGNSA. This clone occurred a few times. Antigen: not known. This TCR derives from a woman between 45 and 60 years old in good health and CMV-seropositive. Material for sequencing was PBMCs. This chain links TRBV7-2 with TRBJ2-1; a possible D gene is TRBD2 (6 bases). This chain's CDR3 is CASSLDRRGWVNEQFF. DNA for the CDR3: TGTGCCAGCAGCCTAGATAGACGGGGGTGGGTCAATGAGCAGTTCTTC.